This T cell receptor beta chain was obtained from a study of blood T cells in healthy people across ages. This clonotype has more than one count but fewer than ten. The antigen is unknown. Through a sample-barcoded 5' primer and a J-beta primer mix, a second PCR was run for about 6 to 11 cycles. TCRdb reprocessed the 5' RACE reads via MiXCR and lists one record per CDR3 protein. The sample consists of more than 750,000 distinct CDR3 sequences, 29% of them appearing once. Study-level points and caveats: It was not possible, with unsorted PBMCs, to conclusively compare naive and antigen-experienced cells.

The sample also formed part of further work on T cells of mothers and their children. That paper notes: Over 9.5 million TCR beta CDR3 reads were obtained from each mother, and 2.5 million to 3.5 million from each child. Similar effects of thymic selection on TCR recombination output were recorded in related and unrelated pairs.

Sequences were obtained from blood. This sequence was found in a woman aged 40 to 49 in good health.

The CDR3 sequence is CASSDTGPNYGYTF. The CDR3 DNA reads TGTGCCAGCAGCGATACGGGCCCGAACTATGGCTACACCTTC. V usage is TRBV7-9 and J usage is TRBJ1-2; no clear D gene. CDR1 is SEHNR and CDR2 is FQNEAQ in the germline V gene (reference sequence). This CDR3 spans 14 amino acids. Trimming shortened V by 5 bases and J by 2 bases, and 12 bases separated the two germline ends. Variable domain in full (rest from reference TRBV7-9 and TRBJ1-2): DTGVSQNPRHKITKRGQNVTFRCDPISEHNRLYWYRQTLGQGPEFLTYFQNEAQLEKSRLLSDRFSAERPKGSFSTLEIQRTEQGDSAMYLCASSDTGPNYGYTFGSGTRLTVV.